This TCR beta chain was sequenced during a study of shared clonotypes between healthy human individuals. Study-wide points: Sequencing of the sorted subsets was shown by rarefaction to be incomplete despite large depth. Shared across a few donors were around 5% of the naive CD4 clonotypes. Memory subsets had estimated richness that was generally smaller than that of naive subsets.

This table comes from immunoSEQ multiplex PCR, and its TCRdb copy is limited to in-frame clones, with some not included. Of roughly 1,800,000 clones in the sample, just under 95% were seen once. On this clone itself: Its antigen is as yet unknown.

Germline loops: CDR1 SEHNR, CDR2 FQNEAQ (reference sequence). The CDR3 has 19 amino acids. V lost 7 bases to trimming and J lost 1 base; unmatched junction nucleotides: 17. Terminally differentiated effector memory CD45RA+ cells were excluded from the naive CD8 cells, which were CD45RO-negative and positively selected for CCR7. The donor cohort consisted entirely of Caucasian adults residing in Nashville, Tennessee. The specimen sequenced was naive CD8+ T cells sorted from blood. This clonotype was obtained from a man between 18 and 35 years old in good health. This chain links TRBV7-9 with TRBJ2-4; TRBD2 matches at 9 bases. The CDR3 bases are TGTGCCAGCACCGAGGGGGTAGCGGGAGTTGAATTGGCCAAAAACATTCAGTACTTC. This sequence encodes CASTEGVAGVELAKNIQYF.